This passage covers 8 T cell receptor beta chains from one sample sequenced in a study of blood T cell repertoires in COVID-19. Clones were read by immunoSEQ multiplex PCR, and TCRdb kept only the in-frame ones, dropping some. The sample includes approximately 40,000 clones, roughly 88% of them seen just once. The sample was peripheral blood. All receptors come from a human donor in a cohort sampled during active COVID-19.

The CDR3 region has the DNA TGTGCCAGCAGCCTAACTAGGGCGGCCGGGGAGCTGTTTTTT. It yields the protein CASSLTRAAGELFF. The chain carries TRBV11-3 and TRBJ2-2, with D possibly being TRBD2 (5 bases). V lost 5 bases to trimming and J lost 6 bases, with 13 bases between them. Germline assignment: CDR1 SGHNT and CDR2 YENEEA. The CDR3 extends over 14 amino acids.

The V gene is TRBV7-9, the J gene TRBJ2-3; 9 nucleotides agree with TRBD1. The CDR3 covers 16 residues. The V gene end was trimmed by 5 bases and the J gene end by 3 bases; junction bases not matched to a gene: 9. From germline, CDR1 is SEHNR and CDR2 FQNEAQ (reference sequence). In DNA, the CDR3 is TGTGCCAGCAGCCCTACCGGAGGACAGGGGACAGATACGCAGTATTTT. Translation: CASSPTGGQGTDTQYF. Drawing the rest from reference TRBV7-9 and TRBJ2-3, the complete variable domain is DTGVSQNPRHKITKRGQNVTFRCDPISEHNRLYWYRQTLGQGPEFLTYFQNEAQLEKSRLLSDRFSAERPKGSFSTLEIQRTEQGDSAMYLCASSPTGGQGTDTQYFGPGTRLTVL.

The chain joins TRBV27 to TRBJ2-6; 8 bases agree with TRBD1. This CDR3 contains 18 residues. Trimming took 3 bases from V and 2 from J; bases not matched to a gene: 9. Germline CDR1 reads MNHEY; CDR2 reads SMNVEV (reference sequence). Here the CDR3 reads CASSFLGRGQTGANVLTF. The CDR3 bases are TGTGCCAGCAGTTTCCTTGGCAGGGGGCAAACTGGGGCCAACGTCCTGACTTTC.

The V and J genes are TRBV4-1 and TRBJ1-3; 8 positions agree with TRBD1. J gave up 4 bases and V 3 bases, and 8 bases lay outside the gene matches. The CDR3 has 16 amino acids. From germline, CDR1 is MGHRA and CDR2 YSYEKL. Here the CDR3 reads CASSQYDRGSGNTIYF. In DNA, the CDR3 is TGCGCCAGCAGCCAGTATGACAGGGGATCCGGAAACACCATATATTTT.

This chain uses TRBV7-9 with TRBJ2-1; 8 positions match TRBD2. The germline CDR1 and CDR2 sequences are SEHNR and FQNEAQ (reference sequence). V trimming: 3 bases; J trimming: 7 bases; junction bases outside the gene matches: 14. This CDR3 comprises 17 residues. The CDR3 nucleotides are TGTGCCAGCAGCTTCCCCATCCCGGGACTAGACCTTAATGAGCAGTTCTTC. This codes for CASSFPIPGLDLNEQFF.

V is TRBV12-3 or TRBV12-4 and J is TRBJ2-7; D gene ambiguous. This CDR3 contains 13 residues. The ends were cut back, 6 bases at V and 2 bases at J, with 11 bases in the middle. The CDR3 protein is CASSPKTPYEQYF. Written as DNA, the CDR3 is TGTGCCAGCAGCCCTAAGACTCCCTACGAGCAGTACTTC.

The genes are TRBV5-1 and TRBJ1-1, with TRBD1 matching 7 bases. There are 14 residues in the CDR3. Trimming cost V 3 bases and J 6 bases; bases outside gene matches: 8. Per germline, CDR1 SGHRS and CDR2 YFSETQ. The CDR3 loop reads CASSSQGLGSEAFF. In DNA form, the CDR3 reads TGCGCCAGCAGCTCACAGGGGCTAGGGTCTGAAGCTTTCTTT.

On this clone itself: Other nucleotide sequences in the sample specify the same CDR3. The chain is built from TRBV7-8 and TRBJ2-7; 12 positions match TRBD2. CDR1 SGHVS and CDR2 FQNEAQ come from the germline V gene. The V gene end was trimmed by 1 base and the J gene end by 6 bases; junction bases not matched to a gene: 13. There are 18 residues in the CDR3. The CDR3 loop is CASSLGVTGLAGGLEQYF. CDR3 DNA sequence: TGTGCCAGCAGCTTAGGGGTCACTGGGCTAGCGGGGGGGCTCGAGCAGTACTTC.